A selection of T cell receptor beta chains follows, all from one sample in a study of identical twins. TCRdb recomputed calls from the 5' RACE reads with MiXCR, one row per CDR3 protein. The top ten clones hold 0.27% of a sample with 1,800,000 or so distinct CDR3 sequences, roughly a third of them seen once. Sequences were obtained from cord blood. Receptors were obtained from a newborn girl in good health. The CDR3 runs from the conserved cysteine through the conserved F or W. A D gene is named only where the DNA matches it firmly. Some rows mark clone size as missing; the rest say once, few, many or name a class of expanded clone.

cdr3_nt: TGTGCCAGCAGCCGCGGGACTAGCGGGAGGAATGAGCAGTTCTTC
cdr3_aa: CASSRGTSGRNEQFF
clone_size: few
j_call: TRBJ2-1
v_call: TRBV14
d_call: TRBD2

cdr3_nt: TGTGCCAGCAGCTTAGACGCGGGAACCTACGAGCAGTTCTTC
cdr3_aa: CASSLDAGTYEQFF
clone_size: NA
j_call: TRBJ2-1
v_call: TRBV7-2
d_call: NA

cdr3_nt: TGCAGTGCTCCAAAGGTGGGTGAGCAGTTCTTC
cdr3_aa: CSAPKVGEQFF
clone_size: NA
j_call: TRBJ2-1
v_call: TRBV20-1
d_call: NA

cdr3_nt: TGTGCCAGCAGCCAGGGGACAGGGACGGCTGAAAAACTGTTTTTT
cdr3_aa: CASSQGTGTAEKLFF
clone_size: NA
j_call: TRBJ1-4
v_call: TRBV5-4
d_call: TRBD1

cdr3_nt: TGTGCCAGCAGCAAATATGGCTACACCTTC
cdr3_aa: CASSKYGYTF
clone_size: many
j_call: TRBJ1-2
v_call: TRBV21-1
d_call: NA

cdr3_nt: TGTGCCAGCAGTCCCTCCCTTCTAGCGGGTAATGAGCAGTTCTTC
cdr3_aa: CASSPSLLAGNEQFF
clone_size: few
j_call: TRBJ2-1
v_call: TRBV28
d_call: TRBD2

cdr3_nt: TGCAGTGCTAGGACGCTCTCCTACGAGCAGTACTTC
cdr3_aa: CSARTLSYEQYF
clone_size: few
j_call: TRBJ2-7
v_call: TRBV20-1
d_call: NA

cdr3_nt: TGTGCCAGCAGCCCTGTCCCCCTTAGCACAGATACGCAGTATTTT
cdr3_aa: CASSPVPLSTDTQYF
clone_size: NA
j_call: TRBJ2-3
v_call: TRBV5-6
d_call: NA

cdr3_nt: TGTGCCAGCAGCCAAACTAGCGGGAGGTTCCATGAGCAGTTCTTC
cdr3_aa: CASSQTSGRFHEQFF
clone_size: few
j_call: TRBJ2-1
v_call: TRBV4-2
d_call: TRBD2

cdr3_nt: TGCAGTGCTAGAGAAGGGCGGACGTCATACAATGAGCAGTTCTTC
cdr3_aa: CSAREGRTSYNEQFF
clone_size: NA
j_call: TRBJ2-1
v_call: TRBV20-1
d_call: NA